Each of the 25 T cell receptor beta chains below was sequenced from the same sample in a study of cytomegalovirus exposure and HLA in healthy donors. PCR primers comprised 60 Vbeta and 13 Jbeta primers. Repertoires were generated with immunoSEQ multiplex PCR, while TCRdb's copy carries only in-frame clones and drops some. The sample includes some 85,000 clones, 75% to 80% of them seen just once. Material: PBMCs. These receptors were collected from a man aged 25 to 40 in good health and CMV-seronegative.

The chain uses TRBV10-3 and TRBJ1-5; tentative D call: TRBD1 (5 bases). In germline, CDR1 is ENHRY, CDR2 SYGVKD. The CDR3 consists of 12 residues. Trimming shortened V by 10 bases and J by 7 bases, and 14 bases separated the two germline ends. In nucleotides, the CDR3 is TGTGCCACCGATCAGGGTGGGCAGCCCCAGCATTTT. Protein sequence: CATDQGGQPQHF.

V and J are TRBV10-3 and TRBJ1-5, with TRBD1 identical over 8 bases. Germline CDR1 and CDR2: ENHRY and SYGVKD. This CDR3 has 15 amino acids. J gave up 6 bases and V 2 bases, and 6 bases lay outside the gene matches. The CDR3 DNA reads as TGTGCCATCAGTGAGGGGCAGGGGGCAGGTCAGCCCCAGCATTTT. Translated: CAISEGQGAGQPQHF.

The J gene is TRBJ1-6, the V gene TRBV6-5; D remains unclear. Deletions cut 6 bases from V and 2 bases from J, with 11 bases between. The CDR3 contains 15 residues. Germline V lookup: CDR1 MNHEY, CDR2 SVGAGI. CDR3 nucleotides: TGTGCCAGCAGATCACTAGGGACCTATAATTCACCCCTCCACTTT. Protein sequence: CASRSLGTYNSPLHF.

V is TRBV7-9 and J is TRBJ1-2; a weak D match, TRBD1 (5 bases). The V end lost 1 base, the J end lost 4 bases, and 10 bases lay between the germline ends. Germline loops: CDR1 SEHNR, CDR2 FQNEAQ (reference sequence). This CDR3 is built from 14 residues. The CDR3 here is CASSLDVGGYGYTF. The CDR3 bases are TGTGCCAGCAGCTTAGATGTGGGGGGCTATGGCTACACCTTC.

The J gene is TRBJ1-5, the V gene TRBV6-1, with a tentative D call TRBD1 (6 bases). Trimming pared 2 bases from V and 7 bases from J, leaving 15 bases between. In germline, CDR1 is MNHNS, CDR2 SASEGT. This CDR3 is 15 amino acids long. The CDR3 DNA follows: TGTGCCAGCAGTGAAAATGGTCGCAGGGGCCAGCCCCAGCATTTT. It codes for CASSENGRRGQPQHF.

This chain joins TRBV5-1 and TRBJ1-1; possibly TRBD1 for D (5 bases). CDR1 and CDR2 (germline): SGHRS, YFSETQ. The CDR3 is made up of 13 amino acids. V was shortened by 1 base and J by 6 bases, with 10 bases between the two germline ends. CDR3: CASSLSQGAEAFF. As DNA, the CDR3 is TGCGCCAGCAGCTTGAGTCAGGGTGCTGAAGCTTTCTTT.

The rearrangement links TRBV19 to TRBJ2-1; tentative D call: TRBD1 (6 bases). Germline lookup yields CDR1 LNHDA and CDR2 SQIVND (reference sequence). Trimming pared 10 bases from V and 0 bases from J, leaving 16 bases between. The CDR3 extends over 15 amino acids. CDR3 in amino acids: CATRQAQSSYNEQFF. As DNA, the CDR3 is TGTGCCACACGACAGGCTCAGAGCTCCTACAATGAGCAGTTCTTC.

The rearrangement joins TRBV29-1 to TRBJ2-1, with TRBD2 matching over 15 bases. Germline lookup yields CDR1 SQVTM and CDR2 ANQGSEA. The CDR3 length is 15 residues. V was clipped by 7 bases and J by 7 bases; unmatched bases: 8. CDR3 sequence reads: CSAHGLAGGLNEQFF. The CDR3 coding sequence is TGCAGCGCCCACGGACTAGCGGGAGGGCTTAATGAGCAGTTCTTC.

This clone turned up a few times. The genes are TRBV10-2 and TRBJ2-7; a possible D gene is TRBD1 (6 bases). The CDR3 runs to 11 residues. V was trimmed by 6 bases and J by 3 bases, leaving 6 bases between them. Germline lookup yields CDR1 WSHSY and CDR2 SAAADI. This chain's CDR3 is CASRQGYEQYF. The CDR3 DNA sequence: TGCGCCAGCAGACAGGGCTACGAGCAGTACTTC.

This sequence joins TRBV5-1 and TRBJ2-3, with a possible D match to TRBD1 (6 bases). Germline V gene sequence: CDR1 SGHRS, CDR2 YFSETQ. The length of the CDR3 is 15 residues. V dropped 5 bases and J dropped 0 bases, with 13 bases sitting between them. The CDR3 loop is CASRTGGHSTDTQYF. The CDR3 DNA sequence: TGCGCCAGCAGAACTGGGGGCCACAGCACAGATACGCAGTATTTT. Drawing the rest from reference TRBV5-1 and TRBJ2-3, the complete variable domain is KAGVTQTPRYLIKTRGQQVTLSCSPISGHRSVSWYQQTPGQGLQFLFEYFSETQRNKGNFPGRFSGRQFSNSRSEMNVSTLELGDSALYLCASRTGGHSTDTQYFGPGTRLTVL.

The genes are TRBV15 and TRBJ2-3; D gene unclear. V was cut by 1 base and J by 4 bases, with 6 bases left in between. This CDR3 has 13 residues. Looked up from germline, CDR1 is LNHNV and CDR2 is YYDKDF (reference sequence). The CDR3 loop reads CATSRVSADTQYF. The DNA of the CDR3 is TGTGCCACCAGCAGAGTTTCCGCAGATACGCAGTATTTT.

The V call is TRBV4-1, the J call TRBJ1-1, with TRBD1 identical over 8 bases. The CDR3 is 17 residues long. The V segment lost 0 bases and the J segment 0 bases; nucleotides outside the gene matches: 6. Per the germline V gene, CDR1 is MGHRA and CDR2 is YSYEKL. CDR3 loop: CASSQDVAGGLNTEAFF. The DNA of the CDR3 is TGCGCCAGCAGCCAAGATGTGGCAGGGGGCTTGAACACTGAAGCTTTCTTT.

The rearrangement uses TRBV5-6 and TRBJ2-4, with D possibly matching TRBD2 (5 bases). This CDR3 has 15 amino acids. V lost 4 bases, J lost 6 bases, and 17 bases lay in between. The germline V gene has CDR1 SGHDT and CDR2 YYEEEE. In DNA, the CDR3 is TGTGCCAGCAGCCCCCCGGGCGGACGGGGAAACATTCAGTACTTC. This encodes CASSPPGGRGNIQYF.

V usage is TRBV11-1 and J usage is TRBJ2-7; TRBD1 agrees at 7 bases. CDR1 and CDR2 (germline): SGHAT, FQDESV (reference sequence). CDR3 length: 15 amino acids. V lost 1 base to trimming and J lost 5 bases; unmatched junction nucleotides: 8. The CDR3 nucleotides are TGTGCCAGCAGCTTAGAGGGCAGGGGGTTCAACGAGCAGTACTTC. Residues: CASSLEGRGFNEQYF.

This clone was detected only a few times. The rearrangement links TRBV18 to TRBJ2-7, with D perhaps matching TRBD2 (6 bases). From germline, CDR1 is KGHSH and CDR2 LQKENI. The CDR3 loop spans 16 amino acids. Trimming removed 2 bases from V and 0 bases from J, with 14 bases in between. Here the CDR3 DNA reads TGTGCCAGCTCACCATCGGCGGGACGGTCCTCCTACGAGCAGTACTTC. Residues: CASSPSAGRSSYEQYF.

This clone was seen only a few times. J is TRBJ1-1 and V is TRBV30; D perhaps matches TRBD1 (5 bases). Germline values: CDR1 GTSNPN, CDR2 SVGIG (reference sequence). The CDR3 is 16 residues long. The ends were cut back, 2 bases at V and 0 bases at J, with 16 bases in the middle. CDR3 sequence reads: CAWSRVGGRMNTEAFF. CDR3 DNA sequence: TGTGCCTGGAGTCGGGTCGGGGGACGGATGAACACTGAAGCTTTCTTT.

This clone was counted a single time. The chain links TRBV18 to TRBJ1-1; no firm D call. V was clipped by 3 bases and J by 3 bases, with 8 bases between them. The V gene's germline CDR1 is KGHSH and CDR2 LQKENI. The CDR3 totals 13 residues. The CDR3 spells CASSPTRDTEAFF. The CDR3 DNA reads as TGTGCCAGCTCACCTACTAGGGACACTGAAGCTTTCTTT.

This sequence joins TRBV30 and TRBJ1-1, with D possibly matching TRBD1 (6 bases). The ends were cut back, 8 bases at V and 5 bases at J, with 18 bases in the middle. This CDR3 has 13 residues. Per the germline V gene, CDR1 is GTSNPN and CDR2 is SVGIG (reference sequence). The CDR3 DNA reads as TGTGCCCAAGGTAGACAGGTTGGGACTGAAGCTTTCTTT. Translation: CAQGRQVGTEAFF.

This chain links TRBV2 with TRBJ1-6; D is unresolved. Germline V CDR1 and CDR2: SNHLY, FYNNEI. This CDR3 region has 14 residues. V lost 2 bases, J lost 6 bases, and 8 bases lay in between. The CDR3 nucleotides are TGTGCCAGCAGTGAAACAGCCGGTAATTCACCCCTCCACTTT. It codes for CASSETAGNSPLHF.

CDR3 in amino acids: CAWSVFGLAGGYNEQFF. The CDR3 DNA is TGTGCCTGGAGTGTATTCGGGCTAGCGGGAGGTTACAATGAGCAGTTCTTC. The chain recombines TRBV30 with TRBJ2-1, with TRBD2 matching 11 bases. Germline trimming cut 0 bases from V and 4 bases from J; bases unmatched to any gene: 8. CDR1 is GTSNPN and CDR2 is SVGIG in the germline V gene (reference sequence). This CDR3 spans 17 amino acids.

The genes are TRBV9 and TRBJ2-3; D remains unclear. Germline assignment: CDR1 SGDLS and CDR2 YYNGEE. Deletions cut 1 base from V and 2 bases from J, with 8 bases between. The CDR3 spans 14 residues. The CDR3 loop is CASSVNGITDTQYF. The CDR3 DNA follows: TGTGCCAGCAGCGTAAACGGTATCACAGATACGCAGTATTTT.

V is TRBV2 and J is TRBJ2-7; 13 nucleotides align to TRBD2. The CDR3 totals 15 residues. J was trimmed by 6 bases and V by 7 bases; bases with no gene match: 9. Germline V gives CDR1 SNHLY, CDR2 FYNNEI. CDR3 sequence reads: CASTRTSGSLGEQYF. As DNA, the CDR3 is TGTGCCAGCACCCGGACTAGCGGGAGTCTAGGCGAGCAGTACTTC.

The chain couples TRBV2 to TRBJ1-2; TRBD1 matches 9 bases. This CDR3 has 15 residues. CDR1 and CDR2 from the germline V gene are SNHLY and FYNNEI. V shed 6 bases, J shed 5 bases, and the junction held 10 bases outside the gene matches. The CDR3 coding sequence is TGTGCCAGCAGGCCAAACCAACAGGGGGCGTATGGCTACACCTTC. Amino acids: CASRPNQQGAYGYTF.

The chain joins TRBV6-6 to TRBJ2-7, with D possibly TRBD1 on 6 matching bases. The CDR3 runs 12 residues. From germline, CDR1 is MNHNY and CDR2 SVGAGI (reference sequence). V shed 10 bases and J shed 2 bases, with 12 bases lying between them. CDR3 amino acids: CATAGDTYEQYF. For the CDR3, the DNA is TGTGCCACCGCCGGGGACACCTACGAGCAGTACTTC.

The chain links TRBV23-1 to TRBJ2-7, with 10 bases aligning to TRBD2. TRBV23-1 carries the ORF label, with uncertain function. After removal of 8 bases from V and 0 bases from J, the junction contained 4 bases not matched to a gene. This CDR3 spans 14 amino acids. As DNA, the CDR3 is TGCGCCAGCCGAAAGCGGGGGGGCTCCTACGAGCAGTACTTC. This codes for CASRKRGGSYEQYF.